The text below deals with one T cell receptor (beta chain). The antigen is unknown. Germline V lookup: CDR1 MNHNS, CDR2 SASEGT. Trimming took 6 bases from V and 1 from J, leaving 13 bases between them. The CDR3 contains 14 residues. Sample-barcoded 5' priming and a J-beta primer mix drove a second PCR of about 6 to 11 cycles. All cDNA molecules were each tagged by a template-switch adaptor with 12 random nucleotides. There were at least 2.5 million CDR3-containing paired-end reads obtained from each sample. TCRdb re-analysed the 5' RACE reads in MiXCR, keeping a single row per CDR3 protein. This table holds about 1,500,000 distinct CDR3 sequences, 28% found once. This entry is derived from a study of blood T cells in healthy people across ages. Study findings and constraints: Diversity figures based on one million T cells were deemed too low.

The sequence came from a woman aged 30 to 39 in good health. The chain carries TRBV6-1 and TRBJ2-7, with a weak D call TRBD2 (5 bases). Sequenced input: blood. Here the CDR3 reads CASSRVSESYEQYF. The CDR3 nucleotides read TGTGCCAGCAGCCGGGTTAGCGAATCCTACGAGCAGTACTTC.